These T cell receptor beta chains were read from a single sample in a study of response to subunit inactivated influenza vaccine. TCRdb recomputed calls from the RT-PCR reads with MiXCR, one row per CDR3 protein. The sample yields about 500,000 distinct CDR3 sequences, 10% to 15% seen once. The sample here was PBMCs from blood, taken roughly 45 days after vaccination. The source of these receptors is a man in his forties or fifties who received an inactivated influenza vaccine. CDR3s include the opening cysteine and the closing phenylalanine or tryptophan. A D gene is named only where the DNA matches it firmly. Clone sizes are given selectively: once, few, many, or a class where the clone is expanded.

j_call	cdr3_length	clone_size	d_call	v_call	cdr3_aa	cdr3_nt
TRBJ2-1	16	.	.	TRBV28	CASITTERRKDNEQFF	TGTGCCAGCATTACTACCGAGAGACGAAAGGACAATGAGCAGTTCTTC
TRBJ2-3	12	.	.	TRBV24-1	CATSDPIDTQYF	TGTGCCACCAGTGATCCCATAGATACGCAGTATTTT
TRBJ2-7	13	.	.	TRBV7-9	CASSLCSVYEQYF	TGTGCCAGCAGCTTATGCTCCGTCTACGAGCAGTACTTC
TRBJ2-5	15	.	TRBD1	TRBV28	CASTLGTGGQETQYF	TGTGCCAGCACACTAGGGACAGGGGGCCAAGAGACCCAGTACTTC
TRBJ2-1	14	.	.	TRBV2	CASSEEQAYNEQFF	TGTGCCAGCAGTGAAGAACAGGCGTACAATGAGCAGTTCTTC
TRBJ1-1	16	.	.	TRBV20-1	CSARDPLGPRDTEAFF	TGCAGTGCTAGAGACCCCCTGGGGCCGAGGGACACTGAAGCTTTCTTT
TRBJ1-1	16	few	.	TRBV28	CASSFTGTHVNTEAFF	TGTGCCAGCAGTTTCACAGGGACTCATGTGAACACTGAAGCTTTCTTT
TRBJ2-1	14	many	.	TRBV7-8	CASSLGWLAGEQFF	TGTGCCAGCAGCTTAGGTTGGCTGGCGGGGGAGCAGTTCTTC
TRBJ2-2	15	.	TRBD2	TRBV20-1	CSASPHSGISGELFF	TGCAGTGCCTCACCCCATAGCGGGATATCAGGGGAGCTGTTTTTT
TRBJ2-7	16	few	TRBD2	TRBV7-8	CASSPTPGLAGEAQYF	TGTGCCAGCAGTCCCACCCCGGGACTAGCGGGTGAAGCGCAGTACTTC
TRBJ2-1	13	.	TRBD2	TRBV5-4	CASQILAGDEQFF	TGTGCCAGCCAGATACTAGCGGGAGATGAGCAGTTCTTC
TRBJ2-2	14	few	.	TRBV5-1	CASSQLQGAGELFF	TGCGCCAGCAGCCAACTCCAGGGAGCCGGGGAGCTGTTTTTT
TRBJ1-1	12	many	.	TRBV20-1	CSAIRQASGAFF	TGCAGTGCTATCCGACAGGCATCAGGGGCTTTCTTT
TRBJ2-7	12	few	.	TRBV20-1	CSAPDVRYEQYF	TGCAGTGCACCGGACGTACGCTACGAGCAGTACTTC
TRBJ1-1	15	.	.	TRBV28	CASTDTGSRDREAFF	TGTGCCAGCACGGATACAGGGTCCCGGGATAGGGAAGCTTTCTTT
TRBJ2-7	14	.	TRBD2	TRBV4-2	CASGLAGGPQEQYF	TGTGCCAGCGGGCTAGCGGGGGGGCCGCAAGAGCAGTACTTC
TRBJ2-5	15	many	.	TRBV4-3	CASSQETGFLETQYF	TGCGCCAGCAGCCAGGAGACAGGCTTTCTAGAGACCCAGTACTTC
TRBJ1-1	14	few	.	TRBV12-3/TRBV12-4	CASSLRMSNTEAFF	TGTGCCAGCAGTCTACGGATGTCTAACACTGAAGCTTTCTTT
TRBJ1-2	14	many	.	TRBV5-1	CASSRPGSGYGYTF	TGCGCCAGCAGCAGGCCAGGGAGTGGCTATGGCTACACCTTC
TRBJ1-6	15	few	.	TRBV7-2	CASSLVHGGNSPLHF	TGTGCCAGCAGCTTAGTTCACGGTGGAAATTCACCCCTCCACTTT
TRBJ2-1	15	few	TRBD2	TRBV6-1	CASSPPGGAYNEQFF	TGTGCCAGCAGCCCCCCTGGGGGGGCCTACAATGAGCAGTTCTTC